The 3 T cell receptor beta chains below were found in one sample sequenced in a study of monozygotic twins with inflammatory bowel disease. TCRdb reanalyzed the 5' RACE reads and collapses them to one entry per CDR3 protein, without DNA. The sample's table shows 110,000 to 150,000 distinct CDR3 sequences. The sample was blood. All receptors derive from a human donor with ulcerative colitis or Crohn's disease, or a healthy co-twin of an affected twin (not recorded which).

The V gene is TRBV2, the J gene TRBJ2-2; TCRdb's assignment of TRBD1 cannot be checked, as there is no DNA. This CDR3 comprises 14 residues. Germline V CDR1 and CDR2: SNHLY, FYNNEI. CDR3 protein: CATRQGYDTGELFF.

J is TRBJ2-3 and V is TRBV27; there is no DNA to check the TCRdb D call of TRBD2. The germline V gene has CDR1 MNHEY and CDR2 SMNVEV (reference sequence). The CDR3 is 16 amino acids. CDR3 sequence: CASSPLAATSTDTQYF.

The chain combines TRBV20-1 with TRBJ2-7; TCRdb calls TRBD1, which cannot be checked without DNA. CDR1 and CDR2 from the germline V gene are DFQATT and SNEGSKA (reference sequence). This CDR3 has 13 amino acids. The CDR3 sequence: CSADRGTTYEQYF.